This T cell receptor beta chain was retrieved from a study of PD-1 blockade in classical Hodgkin lymphoma. Overall study context: Nivolumab was administered to patients intravenously at 3 mg/kg every 2 weeks.

A remark on this clone: Its antigen is not known.

Libraries were prepared by immunoSEQ multiplex PCR; TCRdb keeps only in-frame clonotypes and omits some of them. The sample carries 42,000 or so clones, about 88% recorded once. General observations from the study: CD4+ TCR diversity rose significantly by C4D1, and CD8+ TCR diversity did not.

Every patient had relapsed following autologous stem cell transplantation, and cohorts differed in brentuximab vedotin exposure. Germline assignment: CDR1 LNHNV and CDR2 YYDKDF (reference sequence). The CDR3 totals 17 residues. Trimming left V 0 bases short and J 2 bases short, with 11 bases between. The chain carries TRBV15 and TRBJ2-6; TRBD1 is a possible D gene (6 bases). Material: peripheral blood mononuclear cells (PBMCs), obtained before the second cycle of nivolumab. This clonotype originated in a human donor with classical Hodgkin lymphoma. As DNA, the CDR3 is TGTGCCACCAGCAGAGACCTACAGGGTGCTGGGGCCAACGTCCTGACTTTC. Residues: CATSRDLQGAGANVLTF. The full variable domain, rest sourced from reference TRBV15 and TRBJ2-6, is DAMVIQNPRYQVTQFGKPVTLSCSQTLNHNVMYWYQQKSSQAPKLLFHYYDKDFNNEADTPDNFQSRRPNTSFCFLDIRSPGLGDTAMYLCATSRDLQGAGANVLTFGAGSRLTVL.